Described below is a single TCR beta chain sequence and its context. No antigen is known for it. CDR3 length: 17 amino acids. Germline V gene lookup returns CDR1 SGHAT and CDR2 FQNNGV. Trimming stripped 5 bases from V and 6 bases from J, with 25 bases between. Profiling relied on immunoSEQ multiplex PCR, and the TCRdb table lists in-frame clones only, not all of them. Of some 98,000 clones listed, roughly 85% are singletons. The sample originates from a study of cytomegalovirus exposure and HLA in healthy donors. Study-level points and caveats: 150 to 200 TCR beta chains were listed as cytomegalovirus-associated.

The V gene is TRBV11-2, the J gene TRBJ1-1; no definite D call. The origin of this receptor is a woman aged 25 to 39 in good health and CMV-seronegative. Material for sequencing was PBMCs. CDR3 DNA sequence: TGTGCCAGCAGCCCCTTCCAAGACAAGGCCGTGTTCCCTGAAGCTTTCTTT. Translation: CASSPFQDKAVFPEAFF.